This T cell receptor beta chain is drawn from a study of T cell responses to AZD1222 COVID-19 vaccine. Trimming took 0 bases from V and 3 from J; bases not matched to a gene: 4. CDR1 is MNHEY and CDR2 is SVGEGT in the germline V gene. The CDR3 covers 17 residues. TCRdb's table, derived via immunoSEQ multiplex PCR, lists solely in-frame clones and lacks some. Counted here are about 110,000 clones, roughly 84% occurring once; the ten biggest clones make up 2.5% to 4%. V gene TRBV6-2 or TRBV6-3 combines with J gene TRBJ2-2; 10 bases are shared with TRBD1. The TCR originated in an adult in good health. Specimen: peripheral blood, collected on day 0 of AZD1222 vaccination. DNA of the CDR3: TGTGCCAGCAGTTACTCGACAGGGGGCTTAGACACCGGGGAGCTGTTTTTT. Its translation is CASSYSTGGLDTGELFF.